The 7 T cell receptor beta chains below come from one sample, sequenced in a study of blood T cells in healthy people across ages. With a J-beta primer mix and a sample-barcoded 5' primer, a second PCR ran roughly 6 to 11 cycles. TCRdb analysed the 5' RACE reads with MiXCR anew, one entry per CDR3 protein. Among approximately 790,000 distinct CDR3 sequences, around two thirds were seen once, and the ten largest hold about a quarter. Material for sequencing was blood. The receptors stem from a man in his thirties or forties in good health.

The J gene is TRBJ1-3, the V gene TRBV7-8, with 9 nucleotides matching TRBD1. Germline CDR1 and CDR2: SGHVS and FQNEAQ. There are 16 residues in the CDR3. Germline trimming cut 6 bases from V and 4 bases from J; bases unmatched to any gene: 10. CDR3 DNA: TGTGCCAGCAGTCCACGACGGGGGACAGGGGGAAACACCATATATTTT. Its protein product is CASSPRRGTGGNTIYF.

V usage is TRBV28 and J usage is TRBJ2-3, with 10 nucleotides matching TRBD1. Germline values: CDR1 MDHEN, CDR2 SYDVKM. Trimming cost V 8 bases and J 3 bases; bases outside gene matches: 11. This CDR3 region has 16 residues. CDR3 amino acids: CASGSATGGSTDTQYF. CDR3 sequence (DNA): TGTGCCAGCGGTTCGGCGACAGGGGGCTCGACAGATACGCAGTATTTT.

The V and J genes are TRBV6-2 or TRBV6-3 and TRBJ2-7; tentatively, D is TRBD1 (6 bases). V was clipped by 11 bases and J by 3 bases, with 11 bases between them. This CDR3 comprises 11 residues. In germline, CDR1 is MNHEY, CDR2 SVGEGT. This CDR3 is CAAQQGYEQYF. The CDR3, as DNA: TGTGCCGCCCAACAGGGCTACGAGCAGTACTTC.

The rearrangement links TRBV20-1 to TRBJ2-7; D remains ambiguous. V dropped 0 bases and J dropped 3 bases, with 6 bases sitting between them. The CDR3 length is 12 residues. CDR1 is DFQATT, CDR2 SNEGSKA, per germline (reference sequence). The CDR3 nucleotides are TGCAGTGCTAGAGATCCAAGCTACGAGCAGTACTTC. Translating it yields CSARDPSYEQYF.

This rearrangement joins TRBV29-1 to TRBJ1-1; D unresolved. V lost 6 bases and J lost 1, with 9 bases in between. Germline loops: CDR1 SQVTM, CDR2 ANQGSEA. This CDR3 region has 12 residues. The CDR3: CSVHIWNTEAFF. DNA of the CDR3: TGCAGCGTGCATATCTGGAACACTGAAGCTTTCTTT.

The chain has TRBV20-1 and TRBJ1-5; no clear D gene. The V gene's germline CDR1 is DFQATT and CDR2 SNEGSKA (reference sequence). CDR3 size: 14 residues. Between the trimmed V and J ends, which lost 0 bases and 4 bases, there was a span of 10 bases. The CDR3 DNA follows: TGCAGTGCTAGAGATCCGAGGTTTAATCAGCCCCAGCATTTT. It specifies CSARDPRFNQPQHF.

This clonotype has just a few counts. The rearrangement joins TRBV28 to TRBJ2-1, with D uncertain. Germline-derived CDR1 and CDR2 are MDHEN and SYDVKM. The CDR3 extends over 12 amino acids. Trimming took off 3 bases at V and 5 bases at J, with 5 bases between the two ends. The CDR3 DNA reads TGTGCCAGCAGTTTCTCTGACAATGAGCAGTTCTTC. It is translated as CASSFSDNEQFF. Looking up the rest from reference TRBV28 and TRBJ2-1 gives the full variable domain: DVKVTQSSRYLVKRTGEKVFLECVQDMDHENMFWYRQDPGLGLRLIYFSYDVKMKEKGDIPEGYSVSREKKERFSLILESASTNQTSMYLCASSFSDNEQFFGPGTRLTVL.